These 27 T cell receptor beta chains were sequenced from one sample in a study of T cells after yellow fever vaccination. TCRdb reanalysed the 5' RACE reads using MiXCR and keeps one entry per CDR3 protein. The repertoire includes a few hundred thousand distinct CDR3 sequences, 7% to 9% of them detected once, and under 20% sits in the top ten. The starting material was PBMCs, obtained about 41 days after the first yellow fever vaccination. These TCRs come from a young man who received the YFV17D yellow fever vaccine.

This chain uses TRBV12-3 or TRBV12-4 with TRBJ2-7, with a possible D match to TRBD2 (6 bases). There are 14 residues in the CDR3. V dropped 6 bases and J dropped 2 bases, with 14 bases sitting between them. The DNA for the CDR3 is TGTGCCAGCAGAATGGGGGGTCCCCCCTACGAGCAGTACTTC. Residues: CASRMGGPPYEQYF.

V usage is TRBV5-8 and J usage is TRBJ2-3, with D perhaps TRBD2 (5 bases). Looked up from germline, CDR1 is SGHTS and CDR2 is YDEGEE. The V and J ends lost 4 bases and 3 bases respectively, with 18 bases between them. This CDR3 comprises 16 residues. The CDR3 here is CASSPGLPFGTDTQYF. The CDR3 nucleotides are TGTGCCAGCAGCCCTGGACTCCCCTTCGGGACAGATACGCAGTATTTT. The full variable domain, rest sourced from reference TRBV5-8 and TRBJ2-3, is EAGVTQSPTHLIKTRGQQATLRCSPISGHTSVYWYQQALGLGLQFLLWYDEGEERNRGNFPPRFSGRQFPNYSSELNVNALELEDSALYLCASSPGLPFGTDTQYFGPGTRLTVL.

This clonotype was found a few times. This chain uses TRBV24-1 with TRBJ1-5; no reliable D call. Germline CDR1 reads KGHDR; CDR2 reads SFDVKD. V dropped 0 bases and J dropped 2 bases, with 10 bases sitting between them. The CDR3 contains 16 residues. CDR3 protein: CATSDLDSRRNQPQHF. Here the CDR3 DNA reads TGTGCCACCAGTGATTTGGACTCCCGGCGCAATCAGCCCCAGCATTTT.

The rearrangement joins TRBV3-1 to TRBJ2-1; 8 bases are shared with TRBD2. Losses at the gene ends were 4 bases for V and 0 bases for J; bases not matched to a gene: 26. The CDR3 contains 23 residues. Germline CDR1 LGHDT, CDR2 YNNKEL (reference sequence). For the CDR3, the DNA is TGTGCCAGCAGCCGCGGGGGGCAGGGATCTTTCTCGGTTGGCCAGCGCTCCTACAATGAGCAGTTCTTC. It translates to CASSRGGQGSFSVGQRSYNEQFF.

This chain uses TRBV6-2 or TRBV6-3 with TRBJ2-1; TRBD2 matches 7 bases. Germline-derived CDR1 and CDR2 are MNHEY and SVGEGT. The CDR3 has 17 residues. V dropped 4 bases and J dropped 2; count of bases not matched to a gene: 11. This CDR3 is CASSSLSGGAAYNEQFF. The DNA of the CDR3 is TGTGCCAGCAGTTCCCTCTCGGGGGGAGCCGCCTACAATGAGCAGTTCTTC.

The CDR3 reads CASSSVGDRYNYGYTF. The CDR3 coding sequence is TGTGCCAGCAGTTCTGTAGGGGATCGTTATAACTATGGCTACACCTTC. V and J are TRBV28 and TRBJ1-2; TRBD1 might be the D (5 bases). CDR3 size: 16 residues. CDR1 and CDR2 from the germline V gene are MDHEN and SYDVKM. Trimming pared 4 bases from V and 1 base from J, leaving 16 bases between.

A few counts support this clonotype. The chain joins TRBV6-5 to TRBJ1-1; weak D call: TRBD1 (6 bases). V was pared by 2 bases and J by 6 bases, with 10 bases between. The CDR3 sequence is 13 residues long. Per germline, CDR1 MNHEY and CDR2 SVGAGI. The CDR3 region is CASSYNRDAEAFF. The CDR3 DNA reads as TGTGCCAGCAGTTACAACAGGGACGCTGAAGCTTTCTTT.

This clonotype appeared many times. The chain combines TRBV6-2 or TRBV6-3 with TRBJ2-2; D is undetermined. Germline CDR1 reads MNHEY; CDR2 reads SVGEGT. This CDR3 is 12 amino acids long. Between the trimmed V and J ends, which lost 2 bases and 7 bases, there was a span of 5 bases. The CDR3 bases are TGTGCCAGCAGTTACCGCATCGGGGAGCTGTTTTTT. It encodes CASSYRIGELFF.

This clonotype was detected a few times. This sequence joins TRBV20-1 and TRBJ1-2; TRBD1 agrees at 8 bases. Looked up from germline, CDR1 is DFQATT and CDR2 is SNEGSKA (reference sequence). V dropped 6 bases and J dropped 8; count of bases not matched to a gene: 14. The CDR3 is made up of 14 amino acids. CDR3 DNA: TGCAGTGCCACCCAGGGACAGGCGTTGCGGGGCTACACCTTC. This gives the protein CSATQGQALRGYTF.

This clonotype was seen many times. The V call is TRBV15, the J call TRBJ2-1, with D unclear. Germline CDR1 reads LNHNV; CDR2 reads YYDKDF (reference sequence). The CDR3 consists of 13 residues. Trimming removed 9 bases from V and 8 bases from J, with 17 bases in between. CDR3: CATSASTADEQFF. In DNA form, the CDR3 reads TGTGCCACGAGCGCCTCTACAGCCGATGAGCAGTTCTTC.

This sequence joins TRBV5-1 and TRBJ2-5; tentative D call: TRBD1 (5 bases). This CDR3 has 18 amino acids. Trimming left V 1 base short and J 1 base short, with 20 bases between. From germline, CDR1 is SGHRS and CDR2 YFSETQ. The CDR3 nucleotides are TGCGCCAGCAGCTTGAACCCCCGCCAGGGTGATCCCCAAGAGACCCAGTACTTC. It codes for CASSLNPRQGDPQETQYF.

CDR3: CASRRDREGSYEQYV. CDR3 in DNA: TGTGCCAGCAGGAGGGACAGGGAGGGCTCCTACGAGCAGTACGTC. The rearrangement uses TRBV6-1 and TRBJ2-7; 9 bases map to TRBD1. CDR1 and CDR2 (germline): MNHNS, SASEGT. J was trimmed by 0 bases and V by 6 bases; bases with no gene match: 6. The CDR3 is made up of 15 amino acids.

The chain is built from TRBV5-1 and TRBJ2-7; D gene unclear. The CDR3 spans 13 residues. V lost 5 bases, J lost 6 bases, and 15 bases lay in between. Germline V lookup: CDR1 SGHRS, CDR2 YFSETQ. The CDR3, as DNA: TGCGCCAGCAGACCGGCTATTTGGGGCGAGCAGTACGTC. This gives the protein CASRPAIWGEQYV.

At least ten counts were recorded for this clonotype. J is TRBJ2-1 and V is TRBV6-5, with D possibly being TRBD1 (6 bases). V gave up 4 bases and J gave up 3 bases, with 13 bases separating them. The CDR3 loop spans 15 amino acids. CDR1 is MNHEY, CDR2 SVGAGI, per germline. The CDR3 loop is CASSFSTGNYNEQFF. In DNA, the CDR3 is TGTGCCAGCAGTTTCTCCACAGGGAACTACAATGAGCAGTTCTTC.

The V call is TRBV10-3, the J call TRBJ2-7; TRBD1 aligns across 7 bases. Per the germline V gene, CDR1 is ENHRY and CDR2 is SYGVKD. After removal of 8 bases from V and 5 bases from J, the junction contained 9 bases not matched to a gene. The CDR3 covers 13 residues. The CDR3 spells CAISDRTVNEQYF. CDR3 DNA sequence: TGTGCCATCTCGGACAGGACCGTAAACGAGCAGTACTTC.

Ten or more counts support this clonotype. The DNA of the CDR3 is TGTGCCAGCAGTCCCCCGGGGAGCTCCTACGAGCAGTACTTC. This codes for CASSPPGSSYEQYF. This chain uses TRBV18 with TRBJ2-7; D possibly corresponds to TRBD2 (5 bases). The germline CDR1 and CDR2 sequences are KGHSH and LQKENI. V was cut by 8 bases and J by 0 bases, with 14 bases left in between. CDR3 length equals 14 residues.

The V gene is TRBV7-8, the J gene TRBJ2-2; no firm D call. Germline-derived CDR1 and CDR2 are SGHVS and FQNEAQ. The V gene lost 0 bases and the J gene lost 4 bases, with 15 bases spanning the gap. CDR3 length equals 17 residues. CDR3 nucleotide sequence: TGTGCCAGCAGCTTAGCATTGGGCAAGGGTCCCACCGGGGAGCTGTTTTTT. This encodes CASSLALGKGPTGELFF. Full variable domain (outside the CDR3, taken from reference TRBV7-8 and TRBJ2-2): GAGVSQSPRYKVAKRGQDVALRCDPISGHVSLFWYQQALGQGPEFLTYFQNEAQLDKSGLPSDRFFAERPEGSVSTLKIQRTQQEDSAVYLCASSLALGKGPTGELFFGEGSRLTVL.

In its sample, this clonotype was seen a few times. The gene calls are TRBV6-1 and TRBJ2-1; a weak D match, TRBD2 (6 bases). The CDR3 is made up of 14 amino acids. Trimming took off 9 bases at V and 0 bases at J, with 12 bases between the two ends. Germline loops: CDR1 MNHNS, CDR2 SASEGT. The CDR3 DNA sequence: TGTGCCAGTATAGACGGGAGCTCCTACAATGAGCAGTTCTTC. Translating it yields CASIDGSSYNEQFF.

This clonotype was seen more than once but under ten times. The chain is built from TRBV20-1 and TRBJ1-5; 8 nucleotides align to TRBD1. The length of the CDR3 is 13 residues. The J segment lost 7 bases and the V segment lost 5 bases, leaving 7 bases of the junction unmatched. CDR1 is DFQATT and CDR2 is SNEGSKA in the germline V gene (reference sequence). CDR3 sequence: CSAGQGPRQPQHF. CDR3 DNA sequence: TGCAGTGCTGGACAGGGACCCAGGCAGCCCCAGCATTTT.

This clonotype was seen a handful of times. This rearrangement joins TRBV10-3 to TRBJ1-1; D is uncertain. CDR1 is ENHRY and CDR2 is SYGVKD in the germline V gene. The V gene lost 11 bases and the J gene lost 0 bases, with 19 bases spanning the gap. The CDR3 contains 15 residues. CDR3 in DNA: TGTGCCCACACACAAAGGGAGGGCATGAACACTGAAGCTTTCTTT. Translation gives CAHTQREGMNTEAFF.

This clonotype was recorded a few times. The chain is built from TRBV24-1 and TRBJ2-1, with 12 bases identical to TRBD2. The V gene's germline CDR1 is KGHDR and CDR2 SFDVKD. The V gene end was trimmed by 1 base and the J gene end by 8 bases; junction bases not matched to a gene: 8. The CDR3 is made up of 17 amino acids. The CDR3 loop reads CATSDFSLAGGLHEQFF. As DNA, the CDR3 is TGTGCCACCAGTGATTTTTCTCTAGCGGGGGGGCTCCATGAGCAGTTCTTC.

CDR3 sequence (DNA): TGCAGTGCTCCGCGCCCGGGACCGGCGCAGGAGACCCAGTACTTC. This sequence encodes CSAPRPGPAQETQYF. The J gene is TRBJ2-5, the V gene TRBV20-1; either TRBD1 or TRBD2 may fit D (5 bases each). The V and J ends lost 5 bases and 5 bases respectively, with 21 bases between them. Germline V gives CDR1 DFQATT, CDR2 SNEGSKA (reference sequence). The CDR3 is made up of 15 amino acids.

This clonotype was detected a few times. V usage is TRBV4-2 and J usage is TRBJ2-2; 10 bases match TRBD1. CDR3 length equals 15 residues. Germline V lookup: CDR1 LGHNA, CDR2 YNFKEQ. The V gene end was trimmed by 3 bases and the J gene end by 4 bases; junction bases not matched to a gene: 2. DNA of the CDR3: TGTGCCAGCAGCCAGGGGACAGGGGTCACCGGGGAGCTGTTTTTT. It encodes CASSQGTGVTGELFF.

This chain connects TRBV3-1 to TRBJ2-7, with 8 bases matching TRBD1. J gave up 5 bases and V 7 bases, and 7 bases lay outside the gene matches. Germline V gene data show CDR1 as LGHDT and CDR2 as YNNKEL (reference sequence). The CDR3 spans 13 residues. The DNA for the CDR3 is TGTGCCAGCAAATTTGGACAGGGCAACGAGCAGTACTTC. Its protein is CASKFGQGNEQYF.

This clonotype was observed a few times. The genes are TRBV29-1 and TRBJ2-3, with D perhaps being TRBD1 or TRBD2 (5 bases each). Trimming left V 2 bases short and J 4 bases short, with 10 bases between. The CDR3 is 13 residues long. The germline V gene has CDR1 SQVTM and CDR2 ANQGSEA. CDR3 amino acids: CSVEHRTPDTQYF. Written as DNA, the CDR3 is TGCAGCGTTGAACACAGGACTCCAGATACGCAGTATTTT.

This clonotype was seen only a few times. The J gene is TRBJ1-5, the V gene TRBV7-9; D call uncertain. CDR1 SEHNR and CDR2 FQNEAQ come from the germline V gene (reference sequence). V lost 10 bases and J lost 0, with 16 bases in between. This CDR3 comprises 15 residues. CDR3 protein: CATADQEGSNQPQHF. The DNA for the CDR3 is TGTGCCACCGCAGATCAGGAAGGTAGCAATCAGCCCCAGCATTTT.

The rearrangement joins TRBV25-1 to TRBJ2-3; no definite D call. V lost 9 bases and J 1 base, leaving 11 bases between the germline ends. Germline V gives CDR1 MGHDK, CDR2 SYGVNS. The CDR3 length is 13 residues. The CDR3 region is CASTFHGTDTQYF. The DNA for the CDR3 is TGTGCCAGTACCTTTCATGGCACAGATACGCAGTATTTT.